The entry below gives a single TCR beta chain sequence along with its context. The source of the sample is a study of blood T cell repertoires in COVID-19. Study in general: Spain, Italy and the United States supplied samples that represented acute and convalescent COVID-19.

The CDR3 consists of 14 residues. Germline loops: CDR1 SGHKS, CDR2 YYEKEE (reference sequence). Trimming stripped 4 bases from V and 3 bases from J, with 13 bases between. Here immunoSEQ multiplex PCR was the method, and the copy in TCRdb shows in-frame clones only, minus some. Among 250,000 to 300,000 clones, 75% to 90% were seen once, and the ten largest hold over 3.5%. The V call is TRBV5-5, the J call TRBJ1-1, with D possibly TRBD1 on 5 matching bases. The specimen was peripheral blood. The sequence was obtained from a woman aged 40 to 50 with acute or convalescent COVID-19. The CDR3 DNA follows: TGTGCCAGCAGCCGGGACTGGGGGGACACTGAAGCTTTCTTT. Translating gives CASSRDWGDTEAFF.